This TCR beta chain derives from a study of CD8 T cells in ankylosing spondylitis. Study results and limitations: Disease-associated clonotypes exhibited CD8+ identity and were relatively infrequent in peripheral blood. Among TCR beta sequences, a motif of about 8 highly homologous variants appeared characteristic of ankylosing spondylitis blood. It was reported that disease-linked clones were significantly enriched in matched ankylosing spondylitis synovial fluid.

Quantitative 5'-RACE was performed with molecular barcodes, and it yielded the TCR beta libraries. TCRdb called the 5' RACE reads again in MiXCR, with one record for every CDR3 protein. The sample includes around 130,000 distinct CDR3 sequences, about 6.5% seen only once; the top ten take 9% to 15%. Trimming shortened V by 7 bases and J by 8 bases, and 20 bases separated the two germline ends. The CDR3 loop spans 14 amino acids. This clonotype was seen many times. The antigen remains undetermined. The chain is built from TRBV12-3 or TRBV12-4 and TRBJ1-1; the D gene is possibly TRBD1 (5 bases). This TCR came from a male donor with ankylosing spondylitis or in good health (not recorded which). The sample was blood, either unsorted or a sorted T cell fraction (not recorded which). The chain's CDR3 is CASNSAAAGREAFF. CDR3 in DNA: TGTGCCAGCAACTCAGCGGCGGCAGGGAGAGAAGCTTTCTTT.